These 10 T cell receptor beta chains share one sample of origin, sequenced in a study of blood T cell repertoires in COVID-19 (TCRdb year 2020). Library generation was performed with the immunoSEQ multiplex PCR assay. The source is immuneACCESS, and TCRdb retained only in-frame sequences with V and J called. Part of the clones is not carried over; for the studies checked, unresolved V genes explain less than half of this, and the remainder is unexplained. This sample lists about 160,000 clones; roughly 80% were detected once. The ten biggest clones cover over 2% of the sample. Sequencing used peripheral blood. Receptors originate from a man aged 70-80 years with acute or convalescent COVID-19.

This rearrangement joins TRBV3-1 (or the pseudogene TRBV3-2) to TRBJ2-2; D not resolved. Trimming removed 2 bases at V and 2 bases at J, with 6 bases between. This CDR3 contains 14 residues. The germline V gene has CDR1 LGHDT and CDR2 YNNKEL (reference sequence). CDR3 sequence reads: CASSQNSNTGELFF. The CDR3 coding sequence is TGTGCCAGCAGCCAAAACAGTAACACCGGGGAGCTGTTTTTT.

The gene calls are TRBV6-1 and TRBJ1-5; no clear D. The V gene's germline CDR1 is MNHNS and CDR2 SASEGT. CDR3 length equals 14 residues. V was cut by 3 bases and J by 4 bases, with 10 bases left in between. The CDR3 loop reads CASSDSSENQPQHF. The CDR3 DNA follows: TGTGCCAGCAGTGATTCCAGCGAAAATCAGCCCCAGCATTTT.

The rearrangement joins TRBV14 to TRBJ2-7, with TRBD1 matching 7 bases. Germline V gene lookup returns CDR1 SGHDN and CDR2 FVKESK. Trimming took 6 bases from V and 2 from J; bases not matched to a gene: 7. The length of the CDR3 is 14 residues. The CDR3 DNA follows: TGTGCCAGCAGGGGTACAGGGGCCCCCTACGAGCAGTACTTC. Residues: CASRGTGAPYEQYF.

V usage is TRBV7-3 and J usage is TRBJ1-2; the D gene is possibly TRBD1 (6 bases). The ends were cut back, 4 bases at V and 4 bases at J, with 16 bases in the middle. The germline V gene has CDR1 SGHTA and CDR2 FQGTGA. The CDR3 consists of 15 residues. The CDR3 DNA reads TGTGCCAGCAGCTCCCTTCCGGGACAAGTCTATGGCTACACCTTC. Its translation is CASSSLPGQVYGYTF.

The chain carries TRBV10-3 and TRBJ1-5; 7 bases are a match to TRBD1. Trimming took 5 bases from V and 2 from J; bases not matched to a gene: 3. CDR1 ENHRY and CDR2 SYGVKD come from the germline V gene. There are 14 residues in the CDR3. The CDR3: CAISNTGGNQPQHF. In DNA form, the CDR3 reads TGTGCCATCAGTAACACAGGGGGCAATCAGCCCCAGCATTTT.

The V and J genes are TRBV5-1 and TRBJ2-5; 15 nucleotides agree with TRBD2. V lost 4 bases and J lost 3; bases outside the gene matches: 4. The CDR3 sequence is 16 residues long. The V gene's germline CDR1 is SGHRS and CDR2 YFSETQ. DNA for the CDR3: TGCGCCAGCAGCGCCGGGACTAGCGGGAGGAAAGAGACCCAGTACTTC. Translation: CASSAGTSGRKETQYF.

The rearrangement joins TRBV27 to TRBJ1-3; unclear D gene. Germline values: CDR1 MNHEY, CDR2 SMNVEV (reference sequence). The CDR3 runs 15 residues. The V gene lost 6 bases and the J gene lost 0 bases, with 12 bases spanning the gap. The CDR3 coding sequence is TGTGCCAGCAGGGTGACTGGGAGCTCTGGAAACACCATATATTTT. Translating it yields CASRVTGSSGNTIYF.

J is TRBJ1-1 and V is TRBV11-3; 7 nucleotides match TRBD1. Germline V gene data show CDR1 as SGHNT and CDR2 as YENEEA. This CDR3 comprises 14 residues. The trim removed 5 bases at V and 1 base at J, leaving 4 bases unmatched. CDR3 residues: CASSQSGGNTEAFF. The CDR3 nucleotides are TGTGCCAGCAGCCAATCAGGGGGGAACACTGAAGCTTTCTTT.

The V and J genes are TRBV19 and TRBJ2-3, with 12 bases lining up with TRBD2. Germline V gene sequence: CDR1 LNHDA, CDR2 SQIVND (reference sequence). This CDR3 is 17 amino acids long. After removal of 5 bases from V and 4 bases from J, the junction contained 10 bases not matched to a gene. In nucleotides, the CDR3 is TGTGCCAGTAGTGATACCCCTAGCGGGGGGGCCGCAGATACGCAGTATTTT. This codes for CASSDTPSGGAADTQYF.

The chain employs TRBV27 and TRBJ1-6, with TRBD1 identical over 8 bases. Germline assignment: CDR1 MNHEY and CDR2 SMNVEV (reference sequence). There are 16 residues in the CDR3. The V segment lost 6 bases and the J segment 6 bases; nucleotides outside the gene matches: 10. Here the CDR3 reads CASSRASTGVNSPLHF. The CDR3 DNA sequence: TGTGCCAGCAGCCGAGCGTCGACAGGGGTTAATTCACCCCTCCACTTT.